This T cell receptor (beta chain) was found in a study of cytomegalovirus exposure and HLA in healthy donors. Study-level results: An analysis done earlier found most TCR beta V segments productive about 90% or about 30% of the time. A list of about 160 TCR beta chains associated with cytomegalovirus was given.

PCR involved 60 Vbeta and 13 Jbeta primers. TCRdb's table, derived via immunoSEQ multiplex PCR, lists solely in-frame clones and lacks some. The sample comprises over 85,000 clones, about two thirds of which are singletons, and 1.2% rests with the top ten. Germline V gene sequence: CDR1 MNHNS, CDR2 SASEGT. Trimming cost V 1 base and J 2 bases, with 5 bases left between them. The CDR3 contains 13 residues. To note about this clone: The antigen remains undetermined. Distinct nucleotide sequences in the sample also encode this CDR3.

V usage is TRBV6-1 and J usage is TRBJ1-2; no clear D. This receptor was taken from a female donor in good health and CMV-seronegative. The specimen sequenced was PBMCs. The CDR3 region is CASSEGRNYGYTF. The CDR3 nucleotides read TGTGCCAGCAGTGAAGGGCGGAACTATGGCTACACCTTC.